The following is a TCR beta chain sequence with its context. This sample is drawn from a study of Ad26.COV2.S vaccination and SARS-CoV-2 variants. The CDR3 runs 13 residues. Germline CDR1 reads LGHDT; CDR2 reads YNNKEL (reference sequence). V shed 2 bases and J shed 5 bases, with 9 bases lying between them. Treatment of the sample: 19 received Ad26.COV2.S at low or high dose, single or two shots; 5 received placebo; per-sample allocation not given. Sampling was performed 63 days after the first vaccine or placebo injection. Libraries were prepared by immunoSEQ multiplex PCR; TCRdb keeps only in-frame clonotypes and omits some of them. The sample has more than 300,000 clones; around four fifths are singletons.

This chain connects TRBV3-1 (or the pseudogene TRBV3-2) to TRBJ2-5; tentatively, D is TRBD2 (7 bases). The sequence was obtained from a person between 18 and 59 years old who received the Ad26.COV2.S COVID-19 vaccine or a placebo. This specimen was peripheral blood, taken in a trial of Ad26.COV2.S vaccine versus placebo. This chain's CDR3 is CASSQRGAETQYF. In DNA form, the CDR3 reads TGTGCCAGCAGCCAACGGGGGGCGGAGACCCAGTACTTC.